A selection of T cell receptor beta chains follows, all from one sample in a study of cytomegalovirus exposure and HLA in healthy donors. The assay was immunoSEQ multiplex PCR, and TCRdb's table has in-frame clones only and misses some. In the table there are roughly 56,000 clones, about 81% of which are singletons. The sequenced material came from PBMCs. All receptors derive from a man aged 45-65 years in good health and CMV-seropositive. Both conserved end residues are part of each CDR3. Each record gives: D gene, V gene, clone size, J gene, CDR3 DNA, CDR3 protein. A D gene is named only where the DNA matches it firmly. Clone size appears in some rows only: once, few, many, or a class for an expanded clone.

TRBD2	TRBV7-9	.	TRBJ2-4	TGTGCCAGCAGCTCCTTAGCGGGGTTAGCTGACATTCAGTACTTC	CASSSLAGLADIQYF
.	TRBV18	.	TRBJ1-1	TGTGCCAGCTCACAAACCATAGAGAACACTGAAGCTTTCTTT	CASSQTIENTEAFF
.	TRBV7-9	.	TRBJ1-2	TGTGCCAGCAGCTTCGGGAGTAACTATGGCTACACCTTC	CASSFGSNYGYTF
TRBD1	TRBV28	.	TRBJ1-2	TGTGCCGGGACAGGTAGTCCTTTTGGGGGCTACACCTTC	CAGTGSPFGGYTF
TRBD1	TRBV19	.	TRBJ2-7	TGTGCCAGTAGTTCGCCCCCCGGGACAGGAATTACCTACGAGCAGTACTTC	CASSSPPGTGITYEQYF
TRBD1	TRBV19	.	TRBJ2-7	TGTGCCAGTAGATGGAGTGCGGCAGGGGGCTACGAGCAGTACTTC	CASRWSAAGGYEQYF
.	TRBV30	.	TRBJ2-1	TGTGCCTGGACCCGTAACAATGAGCAGTTCTTC	CAWTRNNEQFF
.	TRBV6-5	.	TRBJ2-2	TGTGCCAGCAGCCCCGGGGTTGTCGGGGAGCTGTTTTTT	CASSPGVVGELFF
TRBD2	TRBV5-4	few	TRBJ2-5	TGTGCCAGCAGCTCCTTTCTGACTAGCGGGAGTTCAGAGACCCAGTACTTC	CASSSFLTSGSSETQYF
TRBD2	TRBV19	.	TRBJ2-7	TGTGCCACAAAAACTAGCGGGGGGCCCACCTACGAGCAGTACTTC	CATKTSGGPTYEQYF
TRBD2	TRBV11-2	.	TRBJ2-1	TGTGCCAGCAGCCCCTCACCCTCTGGGCGGGGGGGCGTTGAGCAGTTCTTC	CASSPSPSGRGGVEQFF
.	TRBV9	.	TRBJ2-7	TGTGCCAGCAGCTCCCAGCGGCCCCGCGCCTACCAGCAGTACTTC	CASSSQRPRAYQQYF
TRBD1	TRBV7-2	.	TRBJ2-2	TGTGCCAGCAGCTTAGATGGCAGGGGGTCTGGGGAGCTGTTTTTT	CASSLDGRGSGELFF
TRBD2	TRBV7-2	few	TRBJ2-5	TGTGCCAGCAGGGGATCTAGCGGGGGTCCCGGGACCCAGTACTTC	CASRGSSGGPGTQYF
.	TRBV28	.	TRBJ2-5	TGTGCCAGCAGTTTCTCACTAGGAGAAGAGACCCAGTACTTC	CASSFSLGEETQYF
.	TRBV9	.	TRBJ2-3	TGTGCCAGCAGCGTAGCCCGAAAGGGGTCAGATACGCAGTATTTT	CASSVARKGSDTQYF
TRBD1	TRBV30	.	TRBJ1-2	TGTGCCTGGAGTCCGGGACAGGGGTACTATGGCTACACCTTC	CAWSPGQGYYGYTF
.	TRBV7-2	.	TRBJ2-1	TGTGCCAGCAGCTTAGTGCAGTCCGGGCAGGGGAATGAGCAGTTCTTC	CASSLVQSGQGNEQFF
.	TRBV6-4	once	TRBJ2-3	TGTGCCAGCAGTCCCCGAGGAGCCACAGATACGCAGTATTTT	CASSPRGATDTQYF
.	TRBV6-4	.	TRBJ1-1	TGTGCCAGCAGTGACTCCGGGGATGTGAACACTGAAGCTTTCTTT	CASSDSGDVNTEAFF
.	TRBV6-6	.	TRBJ1-1	TGTGCCAGCAGTACAGGGATGACTGAAGCTTTCTTT	CASSTGMTEAFF
TRBD1	TRBV2	.	TRBJ2-7	TGTGCCAGCTGCAGACAGGGGGAATACGAGCAGTACTTC	CASCRQGEYEQYF
.	TRBV4-3	.	TRBJ2-1	TGCTCCAGCAGCCAAGATATGATCGTACTCCTCGACAATGAGCAGTTCTTC	CSSSQDMIVLLDNEQFF
.	TRBV6-1	few	TRBJ2-7	TGTGCCAGCAGTGAACGGTTAAAACAGGGTTATTTTGATATCTACGAGCAGTACTTC	CASSERLKQGYFDIYEQYF
TRBD2	TRBV7-2	.	TRBJ2-5	TGTGCCAGCAGCTTAGGGACTAGCGGGGGGCAAGAGACCCAGTACTTC	CASSLGTSGGQETQYF
.	TRBV4-1	.	TRBJ1-6	TGCGCCAGCAGCTTGATAGACAGGTTTAGATCACCCCTCCACTTT	CASSLIDRFRSPLHF
.	TRBV5-4	.	TRBJ2-6	TGTGCCAGCAGCGTGGCCAGGGGAGCTGGGGCCAACGTCCTGACTTTC	CASSVARGAGANVLTF
TRBD2	TRBV11-2	.	TRBJ2-1	TGTGCCAGCAGCTTGAGTAGCGGGGGCCTCAATGAGCAGTTCTTC	CASSLSSGGLNEQFF
.	TRBV4-1	.	TRBJ2-7	TGCGCCAGCAGCCCAGCTGACACCGGATACGAGCAGTACTTC	CASSPADTGYEQYF
TRBD2	TRBV27	.	TRBJ2-3	TGTGCCAGCATCGAGCGGGAAGGTGCAGATACGCAGTATTTT	CASIEREGADTQYF
.	TRBV5-1	.	TRBJ1-3	TGCGCCAGCAGCTTGGAAGGAGGGCTCTCTGGAAACACCATATATTTT	CASSLEGGLSGNTIYF
TRBD1	TRBV28	.	TRBJ2-2	TGTGCCAGCAGCATTTTGTCGAACAGGGGGCGTACCGGGAGGACCGGGGAGCTGTTTTTT	CASSILSNRGRTGRTGELFF
.	TRBV2	.	TRBJ2-3	TGTGCCAGCAGTGTGCTGAGGGGCACAGATACGCAGTATTTT	CASSVLRGTDTQYF
.	TRBV25-1	.	TRBJ1-1	TGTGCCAGCAGTGATGCTTCCCGGACACACACTGAAGCTTTCTTT	CASSDASRTHTEAFF
.	TRBV7-2	.	TRBJ1-5	TGTGCCAGCAGCCTCGGACAGAATAGCAATCAGCCCCAGCATTTT	CASSLGQNSNQPQHF
TRBD2	TRBV7-8	.	TRBJ2-1	TGTGCCAGCAGCTTAGCGGGAGGGCCGGGCAATGAGCAGTTCTTC	CASSLAGGPGNEQFF
.	TRBV5-1	medium-sized	TRBJ2-7	TGCGCCAGCCGAGACTACGGGGACTCCTACGAGCAGTACTTC	CASRDYGDSYEQYF
TRBD1	TRBV19	.	TRBJ1-3	TGTGCCAGTAGTACCGGGACAGGTCGAAACACCATATATTTT	CASSTGTGRNTIYF
TRBD2	TRBV6-5	.	TRBJ2-1	TGTGCCAGCAGTTACTCGGGACTAGCGGGTGAGCAGTTCTTC	CASSYSGLAGEQFF
TRBD1	TRBV18	.	TRBJ1-2	TGTGCCAGCTCACTTACAGGGGGAAAGGGCTACACCTTC	CASSLTGGKGYTF
.	TRBV27	.	TRBJ1-4	TGTGCCAGCAGTTTATCTAACGGGTGGGTCGGTGAAAAACTGTTTTTT	CASSLSNGWVGEKLFF
TRBD1	TRBV6-1	once	TRBJ2-7	TGTGCCAGCAGTATAAGGACAGGGGCCTACGAGCAGTACTTC	CASSIRTGAYEQYF
TRBD1	TRBV28	once	TRBJ2-3	TGTGCCAGCAGACAAACCGGGACAGTCGTGGATACGCAGTATTTT	CASRQTGTVVDTQYF
TRBD2	TRBV10-1	.	TRBJ2-1	TGCGCCAGCAGTGAGACCCGCGGGAGTGTTGGTGAGCAGTTCTTC	CASSETRGSVGEQFF
.	TRBV7-9	.	TRBJ2-7	TGTGCCAGCAGCTTAGAAGTCAAGGGGTCTTACGAGCAGTACTTC	CASSLEVKGSYEQYF
TRBD1	TRBV2	once	TRBJ1-1	TGTGCCAGCAGTGCAGGGTCAGGGGGGAATTCGGAAGCTTTCTTT	CASSAGSGGNSEAFF